A single sample gave rise to the 18 T cell receptor beta chains below, sequenced in a study of T cells in Graves' hyperthyroidism and ophthalmopathy. Amplified regions were TCR beta CDR3 sequences from RNA transcripts. HTBI primers were used for first-round RT-PCR of the TCR CDR3. Each CDR3 protein gets one entry after TCRdb re-called the multiplex PCR reads with MiXCR. The table lists about 96,000 distinct CDR3 sequences, under 65% of them singletons. The source material was blood. These TCRs come from a woman aged 40 to 49 with Graves' hyperthyroidism.

This chain joins TRBV29-1 and TRBJ2-2; 7 nucleotides agree with TRBD1. J was trimmed by 0 bases and V by 6 bases; bases with no gene match: 4. CDR3 length: 14 residues. Germline-derived CDR1 and CDR2 are SQVTM and ANQGSEA. CDR3 residues: CSVGTGANTGELFF. For the CDR3, the DNA is TGCAGCGTAGGAACAGGGGCGAACACCGGGGAGCTGTTTTTT.

This chain uses TRBV29-1 with TRBJ2-6; 9 bases are a match to TRBD1. Germline V gene sequence: CDR1 SQVTM, CDR2 ANQGSEA. This CDR3 is built from 14 residues. V was pared by 4 bases and J by 11 bases, with 9 bases of the junction left unmatched. The DNA of the CDR3 is TGCAGCGTTGTGAGCTGGGACAGGGACTACGTCCTGACTTTC. Residues: CSVVSWDRDYVLTF.

This clonotype was observed a handful of times. The rearrangement uses TRBV18 and TRBJ1-2; D is unclear. V was trimmed by 3 bases and J by 5 bases, leaving 13 bases between them. The CDR3 is made up of 14 amino acids. The germline gives CDR1 KGHSH, CDR2 LQKENI. The CDR3 DNA reads as TGTGCCAGCTCACCGTCCGGACTCACTTATGGCTACACCTTC. Protein: CASSPSGLTYGYTF.

The V call is TRBV5-1, the J call TRBJ2-3, with TRBD2 matching over 14 bases. Trimming removed 4 bases from V and 4 bases from J; junction bases left unmatched: 11. This CDR3 contains 18 residues. The V gene's germline CDR1 is SGHRS and CDR2 YFSETQ. The CDR3 region is CASSARGLAGGGSDTQYF. CDR3 sequence (DNA): TGCGCCAGCAGCGCCCGAGGACTAGCGGGAGGAGGGTCAGATACGCAGTATTTT.

The chain joins TRBV20-1 to TRBJ1-2; D not certain. Germline V CDR1 and CDR2: DFQATT, SNEGSKA (reference sequence). Trimming shortened V by 3 bases and J by 8 bases, and 13 bases separated the two germline ends. This CDR3 has 12 amino acids. CDR3 protein: CSARAGADGYTF. Written as DNA, the CDR3 is TGCAGTGCTAGGGCGGGAGCGGACGGCTACACCTTC.

Turning to this clonotype: Lacking the conserved final phenylalanine or tryptophan, this CDR3 likely reflects a read error. The chain links TRBV12-3 or TRBV12-4 to TRBJ2-7; TRBD1 matches at 7 bases. V lost 6 bases and J lost 0; bases outside the gene matches: 5. The CDR3 is 14 amino acids. CDR3 sequence: CASSPGTASYEQYL. The CDR3 DNA follows: TGTGCCAGCAGCCCCGGGACAGCCTCCTACGAGCAGTACCTC.

The table lists this clonotype with a count of one. The chain uses TRBV7-3 and TRBJ2-5; 10 nucleotides line up with TRBD1. V lost 3 bases and J lost 4; bases outside the gene matches: 5. The germline V gene has CDR1 SGHTA and CDR2 FQGTGA. The CDR3 is 15 amino acids. For the CDR3, the DNA is TGTGCCAGCAGCTTGACAGGGGGCGCGGGAGAGACCCAGTACTTC. It encodes CASSLTGGAGETQYF.

The chain employs TRBV11-2 and TRBJ1-1, with TRBD1 identical over 9 bases. The germline gives CDR1 SGHAT, CDR2 FQNNGV. Trimming cost V 4 bases and J 5 bases; bases outside gene matches: 8. CDR3 length: 15 residues. The CDR3 DNA sequence: TGTGCCAGCAGCTCCTACAGGGGGCGGGGGACTGAAGCTTTCTTT. It codes for CASSSYRGRGTEAFF.

To note about this clonotype: The DNA is omitted, as the CDR3 cannot be located on it reliably, and the CDR3 follows TCRdb's listing. The chain couples TRBV20-1 to TRBJ2-2. The CDR3 is 11 residues long, counting both termini. The germline V gene encodes CDR1 DFQATT and CDR2 SNEGSKA (reference sequence). CDR3: CSARDFGSCFF.

At least ten counts were recorded for this clonotype. The genes are TRBV20-1 and TRBJ2-7, with D possibly being TRBD1 (11 bases). Trimming took off 5 bases at V and 3 bases at J, with 26 bases between the two ends. This CDR3 contains 17 residues. From germline, CDR1 is DFQATT and CDR2 SNEGSKA (reference sequence). In DNA form, the CDR3 reads TGCAGTGCTCAAGGACAGGGGGCTGGACTAGCGGTCTACGAGCAGTACTTC. This codes for CSAQGQGAGLAVYEQYF.

The rearrangement joins TRBV30 to TRBJ1-1, with a tentative D call TRBD1 (5 bases). CDR3 size: 16 residues. The V end lost 2 bases, the J end lost 3 bases, and 19 bases lay between the germline ends. Germline V CDR1 and CDR2: GTSNPN, SVGIG (reference sequence). The CDR3 sequence is CAWSLPILGGDTEAFF. In DNA form, the CDR3 reads TGTGCCTGGAGTCTCCCGATCTTGGGGGGGGACACTGAAGCTTTCTTT.

In this sample, this clonotype turned up many times. The chain has TRBV19 and TRBJ1-2; D is unclear. This CDR3 comprises 16 residues. V lost 5 bases, J lost 2 bases, and 18 bases lay in between. Germline loops: CDR1 LNHDA, CDR2 SQIVND (reference sequence). CDR3 protein: CASSSDPRKANYGYTF. DNA of the CDR3: TGTGCCAGTAGTTCCGACCCCCGGAAGGCCAACTATGGCTACACCTTC.

The J gene is TRBJ2-5, the V gene TRBV6-2 or TRBV6-3; 7 bases line up with TRBD2. V shed 0 bases and J 2 bases; nucleotides not matched to a gene: 12. Germline values: CDR1 MNHEY, CDR2 SVGEGT. This CDR3 is 18 amino acids long. The CDR3 is CASSYSLQAGSWQETQYF. The CDR3 DNA reads TGTGCCAGCAGTTACTCCCTCCAAGCGGGGTCCTGGCAAGAGACCCAGTACTTC.

This clonotype came up many times. J is TRBJ1-4 and V is TRBV9; D unresolved. Per germline, CDR1 SGDLS and CDR2 YYNGEE. CDR3 size: 14 residues. V was clipped by 4 bases and J by 6 bases, with 13 bases between them. The CDR3 reads CASSYGPMDEKLFF. In nucleotides, the CDR3 is TGTGCCAGCAGCTACGGACCGATGGATGAAAAACTGTTTTTT.

The chain joins TRBV20-1 to TRBJ1-4; 7 nucleotides agree with TRBD1. The J segment lost 4 bases and the V segment lost 6 bases, leaving 5 bases of the junction unmatched. This CDR3 has 13 amino acids. Germline CDR1 DFQATT, CDR2 SNEGSKA (reference sequence). For the CDR3, the DNA is TGCAGTGCGCAGGACAGGTTTAATGAAAAACTGTTTTTT. Translating it yields CSAQDRFNEKLFF.

This clonotype was seen a single time. The V and J genes are TRBV6-6 and TRBJ2-2; D might be TRBD1 (5 bases). The CDR3 has 11 amino acids. Per the germline V gene, CDR1 is MNHNY and CDR2 is SVGAGI (reference sequence). Trimming took 6 bases from V and 9 from J, leaving 8 bases between them. CDR3 bases: TGTGCCAGCAGGACGGACAGGGAGCTGTTTTTT. Translation gives CASRTDRELFF.

The genes are TRBV7-2 and TRBJ1-4; TRBD1 agrees at 10 bases. Germline values: CDR1 SGHTA, CDR2 FQGNSA. The CDR3 has 16 residues. With V trimmed by 3 bases and J by 6 bases, 7 bases remained unmatched. The CDR3 bases are TGTGCCAGCAGCTTCGGGACAGGGGTAGAGGATGAAAAACTGTTTTTT. Residues: CASSFGTGVEDEKLFF.

This clonotype occurred many times. The chain uses TRBV28 and TRBJ1-5; maybe TRBD1 (5 bases). The V end was cut by 11 bases, the J end by 6 bases, with 14 bases between. The CDR3 sequence is 12 residues long. In germline, CDR1 is MDHEN, CDR2 SYDVKM. The CDR3 nucleotides are TGTGCCTTGGGGGTCAGGACTCAGCCCCAGCATTTT. Translation: CALGVRTQPQHF. Supplemented by reference TRBV28 and TRBJ1-5, the full variable domain reads DVKVTQSSRYLVKRTGEKVFLECVQDMDHENMFWYRQDPGLGLRLIYFSYDVKMKEKGDIPEGYSVSREKKERFSLILESASTNQTSMYLCALGVRTQPQHFGDGTRLSIL.